The TCR beta chain described here comes from a study of cytomegalovirus exposure and HLA in healthy donors. The wider study: The same platform as the approximately 670 first-cohort repertoires was used for the 95 to 150 validation repertoires, a later analysis reported.

Study findings and constraints: Many donors carried some public TCRs, although rarity characterized most TCR sequences. A list of about 160 TCR beta chains associated with cytomegalovirus was given.

Separation from the approximately 670-subject first cohort characterized the roughly 120-subject validation cohort, to which the donors belonged. Germline lookup yields CDR1 SGHDT and CDR2 YYEEEE. This CDR3 has 15 amino acids. The ends lost 6 bases at V and 6 bases at J; junction bases unmatched: 12. Measured with immunoSEQ multiplex PCR; TCRdb has only the in-frame clones, and not every one. Of over 45,000 clones listed, more than 85% are singletons. As regards this clone: What it binds is unknown.

The clonotype originates from a woman aged 18-29 years in good health and CMV-seronegative. What was sequenced was PBMCs. The rearrangement joins TRBV5-6 to TRBJ1-2, with 9 bases matching TRBD1. Here the CDR3 DNA reads TGTGCCAGCACGGGACAGGGCTTTTGGTCAGATGGCTACACCTTC. It yields the protein CASTGQGFWSDGYTF. Filled out from reference TRBV5-6 and TRBJ1-2, the complete variable domain reads DAGVTQSPTHLIKTRGQQVTLRCSPKSGHDTVSWYQQALGQGPQFIFQYYEEEERQRGNFPDRFSGHQFPNYSSELNVNALLLGDSALYLCASTGQGFWSDGYTFGSGTRLTVV.